This TCR beta chain is from a study of beta chain features in type 1 diabetes. Study-level background: Examination of sorted cells across all samples involved about 99 million cells. Study-level points and caveats: Type 1 diabetes patients had moderately but significantly shorter TCRB CDR3s in all four CD4+ subsets. The question of HLA type influencing TCRB rearrangement was one that remained unresolved here.

CDR3 length: 13 residues. Germline lookup yields CDR1 LGHNA and CDR2 YSLEER. Trimming removed 0 bases from V and 5 bases from J, with 5 bases in between. Sequenced material consisted of expressed TCRB transcripts (all of the isolated RNA was reverse transcribed). It was found that naive, central memory and regulatory T cell samples averaged about 3.4 million reads. TCRdb keeps only in-frame clones here, not all; method: immunoSEQ multiplex PCR. Seen here are around 600,000 clones, around 12% observed once, and the top ten hold more than 0.095%. This clone has only a few counts. The antigen is unknown. This same CDR3 is encoded by further DNA sequences in the sample.

The rearrangement links TRBV4-3 to TRBJ1-3; D remains ambiguous. The sample comprised naive CD4+ T cells from blood. The origin of this receptor is a man between 25 and 39 years old with type 1 diabetes. CDR3 DNA: TGCGCCAGCAGCCAAGAGGGTCGAAACACCATATATTTT. It translates to CASSQEGRNTIYF.